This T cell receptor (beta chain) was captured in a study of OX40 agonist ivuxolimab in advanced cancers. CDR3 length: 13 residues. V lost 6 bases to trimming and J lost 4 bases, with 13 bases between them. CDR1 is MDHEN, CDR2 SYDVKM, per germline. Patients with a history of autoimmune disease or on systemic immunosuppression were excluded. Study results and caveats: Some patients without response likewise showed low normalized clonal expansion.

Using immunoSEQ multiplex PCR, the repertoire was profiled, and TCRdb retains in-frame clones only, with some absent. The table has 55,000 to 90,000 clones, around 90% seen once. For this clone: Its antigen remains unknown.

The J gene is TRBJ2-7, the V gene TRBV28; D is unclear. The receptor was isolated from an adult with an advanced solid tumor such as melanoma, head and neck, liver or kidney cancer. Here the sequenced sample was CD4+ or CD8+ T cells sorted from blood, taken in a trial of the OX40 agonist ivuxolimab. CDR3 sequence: CASSLPTEYEQYF. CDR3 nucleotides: TGTGCCAGCAGCCTACCCACAGAGTACGAGCAGTACTTC.